One sample yielded the 23 T cell receptor beta chains listed below, sequenced in a study of blood T cell repertoires in COVID-19. Repertoires were generated with immunoSEQ multiplex PCR, while TCRdb's copy carries only in-frame clones and drops some. The table includes roughly 400,000 clones, roughly 90% detected once. The sequencing sample was made of PBMCs or T cells enriched from blood (not recorded which). The origin of the receptors is a woman aged 40 to 49 who had been exposed to COVID-19.

CDR3 bases: TGTGCCAGCAGTCTCGGACAGGCCTCCTATGGCTACACCTTC. Protein sequence: CASSLGQASYGYTF. V is TRBV27 and J is TRBJ1-2; TRBD1 matches at 7 bases. The CDR3 is 14 amino acids. V was clipped by 5 bases and J by 4 bases; unmatched bases: 7. Per germline, CDR1 MNHEY and CDR2 SMNVEV (reference sequence).

The V gene is TRBV7-2, the J gene TRBJ2-3, with 10 bases matching TRBD2. The CDR3 sequence is 15 residues long. Trimming removed 5 bases from V and 1 base from J; junction bases left unmatched: 3. The germline V gene has CDR1 SGHTA and CDR2 FQGNSA. The DNA for the CDR3 is TGTGCCAGCAGCAATCTAGCGGGAGGCACAGATACGCAGTATTTT. Translation gives CASSNLAGGTDTQYF.

Details on this clone: At the DNA level, this CDR3 is encoded by other sequences in the same sample as well. The chain carries TRBV5-1 and TRBJ2-5, with 12 bases that match TRBD2. The CDR3 has 16 amino acids. Unmatched junction bases numbered 5, after V lost 4 bases and J lost 1 base. Germline V CDR1 and CDR2: SGHRS, YFSETQ. CDR3 nucleotide sequence: TGCGCCAGCAGCCTTAGACTAGCGGGGGTCCAAGAGACCCAGTACTTC. As protein: CASSLRLAGVQETQYF.

This chain links TRBV29-1 with TRBJ2-1; 15 bases fit TRBD2. This CDR3 contains 14 residues. The germline CDR1 and CDR2 sequences are SQVTM and ANQGSEA. V trimming: 7 bases; J trimming: 6 bases; junction bases outside the gene matches: 4. CDR3 region: CSGRTSGRGNEQFF. In DNA, the CDR3 is TGCAGCGGCAGGACTAGCGGGAGGGGCAATGAGCAGTTCTTC.

The CDR3 sequence is CASSLGGVGQANYEQYF. CDR3 coding DNA: TGTGCCAGCAGCTTAGGAGGGGTGGGACAGGCGAACTACGAGCAGTACTTC. The gene calls are TRBV7-2 and TRBJ2-7; the match to TRBD1 covers 8 bases. Trimming at V came to 1 base and at J to 3 bases, leaving 11 bases not matched to a gene. Looked up from germline, CDR1 is SGHTA and CDR2 is FQGNSA. This CDR3 is 17 amino acids long. Variable domain in full (rest from reference TRBV7-2 and TRBJ2-7): GAGVSQSPSNKVTEKGKDVELRCDPISGHTALYWYRQSLGQGLEFLIYFQGNSAPDKSGLPSDRFSAERTGGSVSTLTIQRTQQEDSAVYLCASSLGGVGQANYEQYFGPGTRLTVT.

The chain is built from TRBV12-3 or TRBV12-4 and TRBJ2-7; maybe TRBD2 (5 bases). The CDR3 is made up of 13 amino acids. V was cut by 6 bases and J by 4 bases, with 13 bases left in between. CDR3 DNA: TGTGCCAGCAGCCTCGGGGTTCGGTACGAGCAGTACTTC. Protein product: CASSLGVRYEQYF.

This clone appeared a single time. This chain links TRBV6-5 with TRBJ1-2; 7 nucleotides agree with TRBD1. The CDR3 has 14 amino acids. With 8 bases clipped from V and 0 bases from J, the junction kept 6 bases outside the gene matches. Per the germline V gene, CDR1 is MNHEY and CDR2 is SVGAGI. The CDR3 reads CASGLTGPNYGYTF. The DNA of the CDR3 is TGTGCCAGCGGCTTGACAGGGCCTAACTATGGCTACACCTTC.

This clone was picked up one time. The rearrangement joins TRBV14 to TRBJ1-2; D is undetermined. CDR1 is SGHDN, CDR2 FVKESK, per germline. The V end lost 1 base, the J end lost 7 bases, and 16 bases lay between the germline ends. There are 15 residues in the CDR3. DNA of the CDR3: TGTGCCAGCAGCCAAGTTAATAGCCCCTCCGGTGGCTACACCTTC. Translating gives CASSQVNSPSGGYTF. The whole variable domain, remainder taken from reference TRBV14 and TRBJ1-2, is EAGVTQFPSHSVIEKGQTVTLRCDPISGHDNLYWYRRVMGKEIKFLLHFVKESKQDESGMPNNRFLAERTGGTYSTLKVQPAELEDSGVYFCASSQVNSPSGGYTFGSGTRLTVV.

The rearrangement joins TRBV7-2 to TRBJ2-7; 11 bases are a match to TRBD2. This CDR3 comprises 14 residues. The junction had 6 bases not matched to a gene; V was cut back by 8 bases and J by 3 bases. Germline V gene data show CDR1 as SGHTA and CDR2 as FQGNSA. CDR3 residues: CASLQTSGVYEQYF. DNA for the CDR3: TGTGCCAGCCTCCAGACTAGCGGGGTCTACGAGCAGTACTTC.

The chain uses TRBV5-1 and TRBJ1-4, with 7 bases aligning to TRBD1. The CDR3 is 15 amino acids. From germline, CDR1 is SGHRS and CDR2 YFSETQ. V shed 6 bases and J 5 bases; nucleotides not matched to a gene: 10. The chain's CDR3 is CASTEGAGPNEKLFF. The DNA of the CDR3 is TGCGCCAGCACGGAGGGGGCCGGACCGAATGAAAAACTGTTTTTT.

CDR3 sequence: CASSLGRAGGYGYTF. CDR3 bases: TGTGCCAGCAGCTTAGGCCGCGCCGGGGGATATGGCTACACCTTC. V is TRBV7-2 and J is TRBJ1-2; TRBD1 is a possible D gene (5 bases). Deletions cut 1 base from V and 5 bases from J, with 14 bases between. CDR3 length equals 15 residues. Germline CDR1 and CDR2: SGHTA and FQGNSA.

The V gene is TRBV5-4, the J gene TRBJ2-3, with TRBD1 as a possible D gene (6 bases). The CDR3 totals 13 residues. CDR1 and CDR2 (germline): SGHNT, YYREEE (reference sequence). The V gene lost 4 bases and the J gene lost 2 bases, with 8 bases spanning the gap. CDR3 sequence: CASSRDTTDTQYF. The CDR3 coding sequence is TGTGCCAGCAGCCGGGACACCACAGATACGCAGTATTTT.

This clone was counted once. The chain has TRBV6-5 and TRBJ2-1; 8 bases map to TRBD2. CDR1 is MNHEY, CDR2 SVGAGI, per germline. After removal of 2 bases from V and 0 bases from J, the junction contained 3 bases not matched to a gene. The CDR3 sequence is 16 residues long. DNA for the CDR3: TGTGCCAGCAGTTACAATGCGGGGGGCTCCTACAATGAGCAGTTCTTC. Residues: CASSYNAGGSYNEQFF.

This chain uses TRBV5-3 with TRBJ1-6; D may be TRBD1 (6 bases). TRBV5-3 is an open reading frame whose function is uncertain. The germline V and J ends were trimmed by 4 bases and 10 bases, with 21 bases remaining between them. CDR3 length: 16 amino acids. The CDR3 DNA is TGTGCCAGAAGCCCCGGACAGACCGGCTGGAGGTCACCCCTCCACTTT. It yields the protein CARSPGQTGWRSPLHF.

V and J are TRBV10-1 and TRBJ2-1; 10 nucleotides match TRBD1. J gave up 7 bases and V 3 bases, and 3 bases lay outside the gene matches. The CDR3 length is 14 residues. Germline V gives CDR1 WNHNN, CDR2 SYGVQD (reference sequence). CDR3 nucleotide sequence: TGCGCCAGCAGTGAAGACAGGGGGCGTAATGAGCAGTTCTTC. This encodes CASSEDRGRNEQFF.

The rearrangement uses TRBV5-4 and TRBJ1-6, with 9 bases that match TRBD1. Germline CDR1 and CDR2: SGHNT and YYREEE (reference sequence). V lost 2 bases and J lost 10; bases outside the gene matches: 7. This CDR3 region has 15 residues. CDR3 nucleotide sequence: TGTGCCAGCAGCTTCCCGGGACAGGGCGGGTCACCCCTCCACTTT. Protein product: CASSFPGQGGSPLHF.

The chain has TRBV4-1 and TRBJ1-5; D perhaps matches TRBD1 (5 bases). Looked up from germline, CDR1 is MGHRA and CDR2 is YSYEKL. Trimming removed 9 bases at V and 5 bases at J, with 11 bases between. CDR3 size: 12 residues. CDR3 sequence reads: CASSGSDQPQHF. CDR3 nucleotide sequence: TGCGCCAGTTCAGGGTCCGATCAGCCCCAGCATTTT.

The J gene is TRBJ2-1, the V gene TRBV18; D unclear. The V end was cut by 2 bases, the J end by 6 bases, with 8 bases between. The length of the CDR3 is 13 residues. CDR1 and CDR2 from the germline V gene are KGHSH and LQKENI. In DNA, the CDR3 is TGTGCCAGCTCACCAATTCCGGGCAATGAGCAGTTCTTC. This translates into CASSPIPGNEQFF.

The chain joins TRBV19 to TRBJ1-4; D possibly corresponds to TRBD1 (5 bases). V lost 6 bases and J lost 6, with 11 bases in between. This CDR3 is built from 13 residues. Looked up from germline, CDR1 is LNHDA and CDR2 is SQIVND (reference sequence). CDR3 protein: CASSRVWYEKLFF. The CDR3 DNA follows: TGTGCCAGTAGCAGGGTATGGTATGAAAAACTGTTTTTT.

V and J are TRBV5-1 and TRBJ2-1; 12 nucleotides agree with TRBD2. Germline V gives CDR1 SGHRS, CDR2 YFSETQ. CDR3 length: 15 amino acids. The V segment lost 5 bases and the J segment 5 bases; nucleotides outside the gene matches: 5. The CDR3 nucleotides are TGCGCCAGCAGGACCCGGACTAGCGGGGACAATGAGCAGTTCTTC. This gives the protein CASRTRTSGDNEQFF.

The chain employs TRBV4-3 and TRBJ1-4; TRBD1 matches at 8 bases. The V segment lost 5 bases and the J segment 2 bases; nucleotides outside the gene matches: 7. The germline gives CDR1 LGHNA, CDR2 YSLEER. This CDR3 is built from 16 residues. As DNA, the CDR3 is TGCGCCAGCAGCGAGTGGACAGGGTTTACTAATGAAAAACTGTTTTTT. This gives the protein CASSEWTGFTNEKLFF.

This chain links TRBV7-2 with TRBJ1-1; 10 bases map to TRBD1. Germline V gives CDR1 SGHTA, CDR2 FQGNSA. V trimming: 2 bases; J trimming: 4 bases; junction bases outside the gene matches: 4. This CDR3 region has 15 residues. The CDR3 DNA reads TGTGCCAGCAGCTTAAGGGGACAGGGGAGCACTGAAGCTTTCTTT. It encodes CASSLRGQGSTEAFF.

This clone was found a few times. This chain uses TRBV2 with TRBJ1-4; D is possibly TRBD1 (6 bases). Germline V gene sequence: CDR1 SNHLY, CDR2 FYNNEI. The length of the CDR3 is 12 residues. Trimming pared 7 bases from V and 8 bases from J, leaving 11 bases between. The CDR3: CASKQGWEKLFF. The DNA of the CDR3 is TGTGCCAGCAAACAGGGATGGGAAAAACTGTTTTTT.